Listed below are T cell receptor beta chains from one sample, sequenced in a study of long-term antiretroviral therapy in people with HIV. Clones were sequenced by immunoSEQ multiplex PCR, and TCRdb holds only the in-frame ones, with some missing. The data contain roughly 15,000 clones, 88% of them singletons. Specimen: unsorted PBMCs, collected 2.3 to 2.4 years before starting antiretroviral therapy. The receptors stem from a woman in her twenties or thirties with HIV. Each CDR3 is given with its conserved first and last residue. A D gene is named only where the DNA matches it firmly. The size of a clone is reported for some rows only, either as once, few or many, or as a class for expanded clones.

TGTGCCAGCAGCAAAGAACAGGGGGCAGACTATGGCTACACCTTC,CASSKEQGADYGYTF,NA,once,TRBJ1-2,TRBV21-1
TGTGCCAGCAGCCTTGTTCCGGGGTACGAGCAGTACTTC,CASSLVPGYEQYF,NA,NA,TRBJ2-7,TRBV7-2
TGTGCCACCAGCAGAGATACGAAGGGCTATGAGCAGTTCTTC,CATSRDTKGYEQFF,NA,NA,TRBJ2-1,TRBV15
TGTGCCAGCAGCTTACAGGGTGTAAACTACAATGAGCAGTTCTTC,CASSLQGVNYNEQFF,NA,NA,TRBJ2-1,TRBV27
TGCGCCAGCAGCCAAGAAGGACTAGGGGGTTCTGGAGATACGCAGTATTTT,CASSQEGLGGSGDTQYF,NA,once,TRBJ2-3,TRBV4-1
TGCGCCAGCAGCCAAGATTTCGGTAGCAATCAGCCCCAGCATTTT,CASSQDFGSNQPQHF,NA,few,TRBJ1-5,TRBV5-4
TGTGCCAGTAGTATCAAAGGGGGCGCGGGGGAGCAGTACTTC,CASSIKGGAGEQYF,NA,NA,TRBJ2-7,TRBV19
TGTGCCAGCTCACCACCAATGGGACAGTCCATGAACACTGAAGCTTTCTTT,CASSPPMGQSMNTEAFF,TRBD1,NA,TRBJ1-1,TRBV18
TGTGCCAGCAGTCCAACCGGGACAGGGAACACCGGGGAGCTGTTTTTT,CASSPTGTGNTGELFF,TRBD1,NA,TRBJ2-2,TRBV11-3
TGTGCCAGCAGCTTAGAAAGAGATACGCAGTATTTT,CASSLERDTQYF,NA,few,TRBJ2-3,TRBV11-2
TGTGCCAGCAGCTTAGATCTCGGGGACAGGGGTAATGAGCAGTTCTTC,CASSLDLGDRGNEQFF,TRBD1,once,TRBJ2-1,TRBV11-2
TGTGCCAGCAGCGTAGCTGTGAATTCACCCCTCCACTTT,CASSVAVNSPLHF,NA,NA,TRBJ1-6,TRBV9
TGTGCCAGCAGCTCGGATACTAGCGGGGGAGACGAGCAGTACTTC,CASSSDTSGGDEQYF,TRBD2,NA,TRBJ2-7,TRBV5-4
TGTGCCAGCTCACCACCATGGACAGCGAACACCGGGGAGCTGTTTTTT,CASSPPWTANTGELFF,NA,NA,TRBJ2-2,TRBV18
TGTGCCAGCAGCCAGGGGGTTAATGAAAAACTGTTTTTT,CASSQGVNEKLFF,TRBD1,NA,TRBJ1-4,TRBV7-3
TGTGCCAGCAGAATAGGGAGTCAGAGGGACCTATATGGCTACACCTTC,CASRIGSQRDLYGYTF,NA,NA,TRBJ1-2,TRBV7-2
TGTGCCAGCTCACCTCGACAGGGGGTATACGAGCAGTACTTC,CASSPRQGVYEQYF,TRBD1,NA,TRBJ2-7,TRBV18
TGTGCCAGCAGTGAAGACGAGGGGAGGGGAAACACCATATATTTT,CASSEDEGRGNTIYF,NA,medium-sized,TRBJ1-3,TRBV2
TGTGCCAGCAGAACCACAGGGGGCCGGGAAGCTTTCTTT,CASRTTGGREAFF,TRBD1,NA,TRBJ1-1,TRBV2
TGTGCCAGCAGCTTAGCGGGCAGCTCTGGAAACACCATATATTTT,CASSLAGSSGNTIYF,NA,once,TRBJ1-3,TRBV7-9
TGTGCCATCAGTGGGGGGGACAGGGGTCTCCATGAGCAGTTCTTC,CAISGGDRGLHEQFF,TRBD1,NA,TRBJ2-1,TRBV10-3
TGCGCCAGCACCCAGGGTATGAACACTGAAGCTTTCTTT,CASTQGMNTEAFF,NA,NA,TRBJ1-1,TRBV10-2
TGTGCCAGTAGTATTCTGGGAGATACGCAGTATTTT,CASSILGDTQYF,NA,NA,TRBJ2-3,TRBV19
TGCGCCAGCAGCTTGACAGGGGCTGGCACTGAAGCTTTCTTT,CASSLTGAGTEAFF,TRBD1,NA,TRBJ1-1,TRBV5-1